These 21 T cell receptor beta chains were sequenced from one sample in a study of immune evolution from preneoplasia to lung adenocarcinoma (dated by TCRdb to the early 2020s). Libraries came from the immunoSEQ multiplex PCR assay. TCRdb mirrors the immuneACCESS table, restricted to in-frame sequences. Some clones are absent from its copies; in checked studies, under half trace to an unresolved V gene, and the reason for the others is unknown. The sample table holds around 11,000 clones, of which 60% to 85% were seen once. About 4% of the sample goes to the ten largest clones. The sequenced material came from FFPE minimally invasive lung adenocarcinoma tissue. The cell subset or site label, read with the paper, signifies: micro-invasive lung adenocarcinoma (MIA). The receptors derive from a person aged 55-80 years with lung adenocarcinoma.

The sample holds a few counts of this clone. The CDR3 reads CAISATTTFTYEQYF. CDR3 nucleotides: TGTGCCATCAGTGCGACCACCACTTTTACCTACGAGCAGTACTTC. The chain is built from TRBV10-3 and TRBJ2-7; D is undetermined. This CDR3 contains 15 residues. Per the germline V gene, CDR1 is ENHRY and CDR2 is SYGVKD. Trimming left V 4 bases short and J 2 bases short, with 15 bases between.

This rearrangement joins TRBV7-8 to TRBJ1-1, with D perhaps TRBD1 (5 bases). Germline CDR1 reads SGHVS; CDR2 reads FQNEAQ. V dropped 4 bases and J dropped 1 base, with 10 bases sitting between them. This CDR3 is 14 amino acids long. The CDR3, as DNA: TGTGCCAGCAGCTCCAGGGAAGAGAACACTGAAGCTTTCTTT. This codes for CASSSREENTEAFF.

V usage is TRBV30 and J usage is TRBJ2-2; no reliable D call. Trimming cost V 5 bases and J 3 bases, with 10 bases left between them. CDR1 GTSNPN and CDR2 SVGIG come from the germline V gene (reference sequence). The CDR3 is made up of 13 amino acids. The CDR3 protein is CAWLGRYTGELFF. CDR3 nucleotide sequence: TGTGCCTGGTTAGGCCGATACACCGGGGAGCTGTTTTTT.

The gene calls are TRBV7-9 and TRBJ1-6, with D uncertain. The V gene's germline CDR1 is SEHNR and CDR2 FQNEAQ (reference sequence). With 2 bases removed from V and 6 bases from J, the gap between germline ends came to 14 bases. The CDR3 is 16 amino acids. CDR3 amino acids: CASSLSALDLNSPLHF. In DNA, the CDR3 is TGTGCCAGCAGCTTAAGCGCACTAGACCTTAATTCACCCCTCCACTTT.

This clone appeared once. The J gene is TRBJ2-1, the V gene TRBV18; 7 bases agree with TRBD2. This CDR3 region has 15 residues. J gave up 3 bases and V 1 base, and 3 bases lay outside the gene matches. Germline V gene sequence: CDR1 KGHSH, CDR2 LQKENI. This CDR3 reads CASSPRSSGYNEQFF. As DNA, the CDR3 is TGTGCCAGCTCACCACGGTCTAGCGGCTACAATGAGCAGTTCTTC.

V and J are TRBV4-3 and TRBJ2-1; TRBD1 agrees at 7 bases. With V trimmed by 0 bases and J by 3 bases, 5 bases remained unmatched. The germline V gene encodes CDR1 LGHNA and CDR2 YSLEER. The CDR3 is 16 amino acids. For the CDR3, the DNA is TGCGCCAGCAGCCAAGATCGACAGGGATACTACAATGAGCAGTTCTTC. It yields the protein CASSQDRQGYYNEQFF.

Judged by abundance, this clone is medium-sized. This rearrangement joins TRBV7-2 to TRBJ2-7; D tentatively fits TRBD1 or TRBD2 (5 bases each). The CDR3 has 14 residues. Germline values: CDR1 SGHTA, CDR2 FQGNSA. V lost 3 bases and J 0 bases, leaving 9 bases between the germline ends. The CDR3 reads CASSLQGRSYEQYF. The DNA of the CDR3 is TGTGCCAGCAGCTTGCAGGGACGCTCCTACGAGCAGTACTTC. The whole variable domain, remainder taken from reference TRBV7-2 and TRBJ2-7, is GAGVSQSPSNKVTEKGKDVELRCDPISGHTALYWYRQSLGQGLEFLIYFQGNSAPDKSGLPSDRFSAERTGGSVSTLTIQRTQQEDSAVYLCASSLQGRSYEQYFGPGTRLTVT.

The genes are TRBV7-2 and TRBJ2-7; D is undetermined. The CDR3 covers 12 residues. The V end was cut by 3 bases, the J end by 6 bases, with 9 bases between. Germline CDR1 is SGHTA and CDR2 is FQGNSA. DNA of the CDR3: TGTGCCAGCAGCTTCCTAGGTAGCGAGCAGTACTTC. Translation gives CASSFLGSEQYF.

A single count supports this clone. The V gene is TRBV28, the J gene TRBJ1-2, with 8 bases lining up with TRBD1. J gave up 2 bases and V 8 bases, and 10 bases lay outside the gene matches. This CDR3 contains 15 residues. Germline V gene sequence: CDR1 MDHEN, CDR2 SYDVKM. The CDR3 region has the DNA TGTGCCAGCGGCAACGGGGGACAGGCAAACTATGGCTACACCTTC. Its protein product is CASGNGGQANYGYTF.

The count of this clone is one. This chain joins TRBV18 and TRBJ1-6; a weak D match, TRBD1 (6 bases). The V end was cut by 1 base, the J end by 7 bases, with 11 bases between. Germline V CDR1 and CDR2: KGHSH, LQKENI. This CDR3 has 15 amino acids. The DNA of the CDR3 is TGTGCCAGCTCACCACGCCGGGGGCCAAATTCACCCCTCCACTTT. Its protein product is CASSPRRGPNSPLHF.

A single count supports this clone. The J gene is TRBJ2-6, the V gene TRBV27, with TRBD1 as a possible D gene (5 bases). The V end was cut by 10 bases, the J end by 0 bases, with 10 bases between. The CDR3 is 14 amino acids. The germline CDR1 and CDR2 sequences are MNHEY and SMNVEV (reference sequence). The CDR3 DNA reads as TGTGCCACCAGACAGACCTCTGGGGCCAACGTCCTGACTTTC. Amino acid sequence: CATRQTSGANVLTF.

The rearrangement joins TRBV29-1 to TRBJ2-1; tentative D call: TRBD2 (5 bases). Germline V gene lookup returns CDR1 SQVTM and CDR2 ANQGSEA. V gave up 2 bases and J gave up 4 bases, with 9 bases separating them. The CDR3 is made up of 13 amino acids. CDR3: CSVESSLYNEQFF. The CDR3 DNA reads TGCAGCGTTGAATCTAGCCTTTACAATGAGCAGTTCTTC.

V gene TRBV27 combines with J gene TRBJ1-2; D unresolved. CDR3 size: 17 residues. Germline CDR1 MNHEY, CDR2 SMNVEV (reference sequence). Trimming took 8 bases from V and 1 from J, leaving 23 bases between them. Here the CDR3 reads CASRLLVPVELNYGYTF. The CDR3 nucleotides are TGTGCCAGCCGCTTATTAGTTCCGGTCGAGCTTAACTATGGCTACACCTTC.

The CDR3 DNA is TGTGCCAGCAGCTCCCCCAGGGGCTACAATGAGCAGTTCTTC. Amino acid sequence: CASSSPRGYNEQFF. The chain couples TRBV11-2 to TRBJ2-1; the D gene is possibly TRBD1 (6 bases). Trimming pared 4 bases from V and 3 bases from J, leaving 10 bases between. This CDR3 has 14 amino acids. Germline V lookup: CDR1 SGHAT, CDR2 FQNNGV.

The J gene is TRBJ1-1, the V gene TRBV27; 7 positions match TRBD1. Per the germline V gene, CDR1 is MNHEY and CDR2 is SMNVEV (reference sequence). The CDR3 has 14 residues. The trim removed 11 bases at V and 1 base at J, leaving 10 bases unmatched. The CDR3 loop reads CAAQGEGTNTEAFF. CDR3 coding DNA: TGTGCCGCCCAGGGGGAGGGGACGAACACTGAAGCTTTCTTT.

The V gene is TRBV12-1, the J gene TRBJ1-3. TRBV12-1 is listed as a pseudogene. The CDR3 is made up of 17 amino acids. CDR3 nucleotide sequence: TGTGCCAGCAGCTGGAGGTTACGGCCAAGCTCTGGAAACACCATATATTTT. Protein sequence: CASSWRLRPSSGNTIYF.

The chain joins TRBV28 to TRBJ2-5; 7 bases map to TRBD2. CDR1 and CDR2 from the germline V gene are MDHEN and SYDVKM. Germline trimming cut 3 bases from V and 6 bases from J; bases unmatched to any gene: 13. The CDR3 consists of 16 residues. In DNA, the CDR3 is TGTGCCAGCAGTTTGCACCGCGGGGGACTTGGGCAGACCCAGTACTTC. Amino acids: CASSLHRGGLGQTQYF. Supplemented by reference TRBV28 and TRBJ2-5, the full variable domain reads DVKVTQSSRYLVKRTGEKVFLECVQDMDHENMFWYRQDPGLGLRLIYFSYDVKMKEKGDIPEGYSVSREKKERFSLILESASTNQTSMYLCASSLHRGGLGQTQYFGPGTRLLVL.

The chain uses TRBV14 and TRBJ2-3, with D perhaps TRBD1 (6 bases). This CDR3 is built from 20 residues. CDR1 and CDR2 from the germline V gene are SGHDN and FVKESK. Trimming took off 0 bases at V and 0 bases at J, with 22 bases between the two ends. CDR3 loop: CASSQDSRAGDKSSTDTQYF. The CDR3 coding sequence is TGTGCCAGCAGCCAAGATAGCAGAGCCGGGGACAAGTCTAGCACAGATACGCAGTATTTT.

V usage is TRBV6-4 and J usage is TRBJ2-7, with TRBD2 matching over 12 bases. Germline trimming cut 6 bases from V and 7 bases from J; bases unmatched to any gene: 7. There are 14 residues in the CDR3. Looked up from germline, CDR1 is MRHNA and CDR2 is SNTAGT. The CDR3 nucleotides read TGTGCCAGCAGCCGACTAGCGGGAGTTGGGGAGCAGTACTTC. Translation gives CASSRLAGVGEQYF.

The chain recombines TRBV28 with TRBJ2-5; 15 bases match TRBD2. Germline-derived CDR1 and CDR2 are MDHEN and SYDVKM. There are 15 residues in the CDR3. V was clipped by 5 bases and J by 3 bases; unmatched bases: 1. CDR3 nucleotides: TGTGCCAGCAGTGGACTAGCGGGAGGGAAAGAGACCCAGTACTTC. Translating gives CASSGLAGGKETQYF. The variable domain in full, with the rest retrieved from reference TRBV28 and TRBJ2-5, is DVKVTQSSRYLVKRTGEKVFLECVQDMDHENMFWYRQDPGLGLRLIYFSYDVKMKEKGDIPEGYSVSREKKERFSLILESASTNQTSMYLCASSGLAGGKETQYFGPGTRLLVL.

The chain has TRBV7-9 and TRBJ2-7; D tentatively reads TRBD1 or TRBD2 (5 bases each). Germline V gene lookup returns CDR1 SEHNR and CDR2 FQNEAQ (reference sequence). The V end was cut by 5 bases, the J end by 3 bases, with 14 bases between. The CDR3 has 14 residues. The CDR3 here is CASSHGDANYEQYF. DNA for the CDR3: TGTGCCAGCAGCCACGGGGACGCCAACTACGAGCAGTACTTC.